These 23 T cell receptor beta chains were sequenced from one sample in a study of response to subunit inactivated influenza vaccine. TCRdb reprocessed the RT-PCR reads with MiXCR, giving one entry per CDR3 protein. The data show roughly 570,000 distinct CDR3 sequences, approximately 15% seen once. The material sequenced was PBMCs from blood, taken 12 days after vaccination. The receptor set was obtained from a man over 45 who received an inactivated influenza vaccine.

In this sample, this clonotype turned up many times. V is TRBV11-2 and J is TRBJ2-3, with D possibly called TRBD1 or TRBD2 (5 bases each). CDR3 length: 17 amino acids. Trimming shortened V by 3 bases and J by 2 bases, and 18 bases separated the two germline ends. Per the germline V gene, CDR1 is SGHAT and CDR2 is FQNNGV. The CDR3 region is CASSFFGNRRDTDTQYF. DNA of the CDR3: TGTGCCAGCAGCTTCTTCGGGAACAGGCGAGACACAGATACGCAGTATTTT.

This clonotype was picked up a small number of times. The chain links TRBV7-2 to TRBJ1-2, with a weak D call TRBD1 (5 bases). Trimming took off 5 bases at V and 4 bases at J, with 17 bases between the two ends. The CDR3 has 15 residues. CDR1 is SGHTA and CDR2 is FQGNSA in the germline V gene. CDR3 nucleotide sequence: TGTGCCAGCAGCCCCCCCGGAGGGAGGGGCTATGGCTACACCTTC. It translates to CASSPPGGRGYGYTF.

The genes are TRBV4-3 and TRBJ2-6; no definite D call. V lost 3 bases and J 0 bases, leaving 15 bases between the germline ends. Germline assignment: CDR1 LGHNA and CDR2 YSLEER. The CDR3 loop spans 18 amino acids. Here the CDR3 reads CASSQRIWVVSGANVLTF. The CDR3, as DNA: TGCGCCAGCAGCCAGAGGATTTGGGTCGTCTCTGGGGCCAACGTCCTGACTTTC.

This clonotype was picked up many times. The J gene is TRBJ2-3, the V gene TRBV3-1; D remains unclear. CDR1 is LGHDT and CDR2 is YNNKEL in the germline V gene (reference sequence). The CDR3 totals 18 residues. Trimming removed 0 bases at V and 1 base at J, with 17 bases between. The CDR3 here is CASSQDPLASSGTDTQYF. The CDR3 coding sequence is TGTGCCAGCAGCCAAGACCCCTTAGCCTCTTCGGGCACAGATACGCAGTATTTT.

This clonotype has only a few counts. Here the CDR3 DNA reads TGTGCCAGCAGTTACTTCGGGGGGAAGGCAGATACGCAGTATTTT. This codes for CASSYFGGKADTQYF. The chain couples TRBV6-5 to TRBJ2-3; 7 bases are a match to TRBD2. From germline, CDR1 is MNHEY and CDR2 SVGAGI. Trimming took 1 base from V and 4 from J; bases not matched to a gene: 5. The CDR3 loop spans 15 amino acids.

The chain uses TRBV28 and TRBJ1-5; D is uncertain. Germline CDR1 reads MDHEN; CDR2 reads SYDVKM. Trimming took 5 bases from V and 3 from J, leaving 11 bases between them. This CDR3 has 14 residues. The CDR3 DNA sequence: TGTGCCAGCAGTACTCGGGCTATCAATCAGCCCCAGCATTTT. Its protein is CASSTRAINQPQHF.

V and J are TRBV7-9 and TRBJ1-2; TRBD1 agrees at 8 bases. The CDR3 length is 15 residues. CDR1 is SEHNR and CDR2 is FQNEAQ in the germline V gene (reference sequence). Losses at the gene ends were 5 bases for V and 5 bases for J; bases not matched to a gene: 10. CDR3 sequence (DNA): TGTGCCAGCAGCCTTACAGGGGGAGAACTGTATGGCTACACCTTC. Protein product: CASSLTGGELYGYTF.

This clonotype was detected many times. The rearrangement links TRBV20-1 to TRBJ2-7, with D hard to call. The V end lost 5 bases, the J end lost 4 bases, and 15 bases lay between the germline ends. The CDR3 runs to 13 residues. The V gene's germline CDR1 is DFQATT and CDR2 SNEGSKA (reference sequence). DNA of the CDR3: TGCAGTGCTGTCCCCCCATATCCTTACGAGCAGTACTTC. It is translated as CSAVPPYPYEQYF.

This clonotype was seen ten or more times. This chain joins TRBV6-5 and TRBJ2-3; 8 positions agree with TRBD2. Trimming cost V 2 bases and J 0 bases; bases outside gene matches: 13. Germline V gene sequence: CDR1 MNHEY, CDR2 SVGAGI. CDR3 length: 19 residues. This CDR3 reads CASSYPRQRGSPSTDTQYF. The CDR3 coding sequence is TGTGCCAGCAGTTACCCCCGGCAGCGGGGGAGCCCTAGCACAGATACGCAGTATTTT.

This clonotype was counted between two and nine times. V and J are TRBV6-1 and TRBJ1-1; 10 bases line up with TRBD1. V shed 6 bases and J 10 bases; nucleotides not matched to a gene: 20. CDR3 size: 17 residues. Germline-derived CDR1 and CDR2 are MNHNS and SASEGT. CDR3 coding DNA: TGTGCCAGCAGCCCCTGGAGTGGGACAGGGGAGAACGAGGGAGCTTTCTTT. The encoded protein is CASSPWSGTGENEGAFF.

This clonotype was seen just once. The genes are TRBV20-1 and TRBJ2-5; D remains ambiguous. The V gene's germline CDR1 is DFQATT and CDR2 SNEGSKA (reference sequence). The V and J ends lost 0 bases and 5 bases respectively, with 7 bases between them. There are 12 residues in the CDR3. In DNA form, the CDR3 reads TGCAGTGCTAGAGACTTCGGGGAGACCCAGTACTTC. Amino acids: CSARDFGETQYF.

This clonotype was counted many times. The chain combines TRBV18 with TRBJ2-7; the D call may be TRBD1 or TRBD2 (5 bases each). The CDR3 contains 15 residues. Germline CDR1 is KGHSH and CDR2 is LQKENI. V lost 3 bases and J 9 bases, leaving 21 bases between the germline ends. CDR3 in DNA: TGTGCCAGCTCACCCAGGGACCGGACGGCTACGTGGCAGTACTTC. Translated, it gives CASSPRDRTATWQYF.

This chain links TRBV5-5 with TRBJ2-3, with TRBD2 matching 7 bases. Looked up from germline, CDR1 is SGHKS and CDR2 is YYEKEE (reference sequence). The CDR3 is made up of 13 amino acids. Losses at the gene ends were 2 bases for V and 6 bases for J; bases not matched to a gene: 3. The DNA of the CDR3 is TGTGCCAGCAGCTTTGGGGGGGTTGATACGCAGTATTTT. Protein product: CASSFGGVDTQYF. The full variable domain, rest sourced from reference TRBV5-5 and TRBJ2-3, is DAGVTQSPTHLIKTRGQQVTLRCSPISGHKSVSWYQQVLGQGPQFIFQYYEKEERGRGNFPDRFSARQFPNYSSELNVNALLLGDSALYLCASSFGGVDTQYFGPGTRLTVL.

This clonotype was detected only a few times. The chain carries TRBV10-3 and TRBJ1-6; D is ambiguous. V lost 2 bases and J lost 10, with 12 bases in between. The CDR3 has 14 amino acids. Germline V gives CDR1 ENHRY, CDR2 SYGVKD. As DNA, the CDR3 is TGTGCCATCAGTGAGCCCAACTACCAGTCACCCCTCCACTTT. It specifies CAISEPNYQSPLHF.

This chain connects TRBV20-1 to TRBJ2-5; TRBD2 matches at 13 bases. The CDR3 sequence is 15 residues long. The trim removed 5 bases at V and 3 bases at J, leaving 6 bases unmatched. Germline V gene data show CDR1 as DFQATT and CDR2 as SNEGSKA (reference sequence). This chain's CDR3 is CSAPPGLAGKETQYF. The CDR3 region has the DNA TGCAGTGCTCCCCCGGGACTAGCGGGAAAAGAGACCCAGTACTTC.

The chain is built from TRBV7-9 and TRBJ2-1; D uncertain. V was cut by 5 bases and J by 6 bases, with 20 bases left in between. Germline CDR1 and CDR2: SEHNR and FQNEAQ (reference sequence). This CDR3 region has 16 residues. CDR3 bases: TGTGCCAGCAGCCCAAGGTGGGTCCGTGATGGCAATGAGCAGTTCTTC. Its translation: CASSPRWVRDGNEQFF.

The chain recombines TRBV7-9 with TRBJ2-4; 7 positions match TRBD1. This CDR3 comprises 13 residues. Trimming took 3 bases from V and 12 from J; bases not matched to a gene: 8. Per germline, CDR1 SEHNR and CDR2 FQNEAQ (reference sequence). The CDR3, as DNA: TGTGCCAGCAGCTTTTTGTGGCAGGGGGATCAGTACTTC. Amino acid sequence: CASSFLWQGDQYF.

This clonotype was found many times. The rearrangement links TRBV20-1 to TRBJ2-2, with a weak D call TRBD2 (6 bases). CDR1 is DFQATT, CDR2 SNEGSKA, per germline (reference sequence). The CDR3 spans 17 residues. V lost 1 base to trimming and J lost 8 bases, with 23 bases between them. The CDR3 is CSARAWAYGEDLGELFF. In DNA form, the CDR3 reads TGCAGTGCTAGAGCCTGGGCCTACGGGGAGGACCTGGGGGAGCTGTTTTTT.

The J gene is TRBJ2-2, the V gene TRBV20-1; weak D call: TRBD2 (6 bases). V shed 7 bases and J shed 6 bases, with 21 bases lying between them. The CDR3 totals 15 residues. Germline V gene lookup returns CDR1 DFQATT and CDR2 SNEGSKA (reference sequence). CDR3 sequence reads: CSVPRGGTKAGELFF. CDR3 coding DNA: TGCAGTGTTCCCCGGGGCGGGACCAAGGCCGGGGAGCTGTTTTTT.

The chain uses TRBV2 and TRBJ2-1; tentative D call: TRBD1 (5 bases). CDR3 length: 16 residues. V dropped 4 bases and J dropped 4 bases, with 17 bases sitting between them. CDR1 is SNHLY, CDR2 FYNNEI, per germline. The CDR3 region is CASSASRRALYNEQFF. DNA of the CDR3: TGTGCCAGCAGTGCCTCCCGCAGGGCGCTATACAATGAGCAGTTCTTC.

This clonotype was found many times. The genes are TRBV7-2 and TRBJ1-1; 8 nucleotides match TRBD1. With V trimmed by 6 bases and J by 3 bases, 9 bases remained unmatched. The length of the CDR3 is 15 residues. Germline lookup yields CDR1 SGHTA and CDR2 FQGNSA. CDR3 DNA sequence: TGTGCCAGCAGGGCTAGCCAGGGGGCGTACACTGAAGCTTTCTTT. It is translated as CASRASQGAYTEAFF.

This clonotype was recorded once. The chain has TRBV7-9 and TRBJ2-1; D call uncertain. The CDR3 is made up of 16 amino acids. Trimming stripped 2 bases from V and 7 bases from J, with 18 bases between. CDR1 is SEHNR and CDR2 is FQNEAQ in the germline V gene (reference sequence). In nucleotides, the CDR3 is TGTGCCAGCAGCTTATTTCAGGCTAGAAGTTATAATGAGCAGTTCTTC. As protein: CASSLFQARSYNEQFF. Variable domain in full (rest from reference TRBV7-9 and TRBJ2-1): DTGVSQNPRHKITKRGQNVTFRCDPISEHNRLYWYRQTLGQGPEFLTYFQNEAQLEKSRLLSDRFSAERPKGSFSTLEIQRTEQGDSAMYLCASSLFQARSYNEQFFGPGTRLTVL.

This clonotype was seen more than once but under ten times. The chain has TRBV9 and TRBJ2-3, with D perhaps TRBD2 (6 bases). The V gene lost 7 bases and the J gene lost 1 base, with 13 bases spanning the gap. Germline CDR1 SGDLS, CDR2 YYNGEE. This CDR3 comprises 14 residues. CDR3 sequence reads: CASATGEGTDTQYF. Written as DNA, the CDR3 is TGTGCCAGCGCGACGGGGGAGGGCACAGATACGCAGTATTTT.